This T cell receptor beta chain came from a study of CD8 T cells in ankylosing spondylitis. Study conclusions and caveats: What seemed typical of ankylosing spondylitis blood was a TCR beta motif built from eight highly homologous variants. Significant enrichment of disease-linked clones was reportedly seen in matched ankylosing spondylitis synovial fluid. Several of the motif variants were reported before in synovial fluid and blood from reactive arthritis.

This clonotype was counted ten times or more. Its antigen is not known. Germline CDR1 SGHRS, CDR2 YFSETQ. The CDR3 length is 15 residues. The V and J ends lost 3 bases and 4 bases, in that order; junction bases with no gene match: 6. Molecular-barcoded quantitative 5'-RACE produced these TCR beta libraries. TCRdb passed the 5' RACE reads through MiXCR, listing each CDR3 protein once. This table holds 220,000 or so distinct CDR3 sequences, approximately 10% found once. Sequencing was carried out using blood, either unsorted or a sorted T cell fraction (not recorded which). The chain uses TRBV5-1 and TRBJ2-7; 11 nucleotides agree with TRBD2. This TCR was sampled from a male donor with ankylosing spondylitis or in good health (not recorded which). The CDR3, as DNA: TGCGCCAGCAGCTCCCCTCCTAGCGGGGGGTACGAGCAGTACTTC. It is translated as CASSSPPSGGYEQYF.